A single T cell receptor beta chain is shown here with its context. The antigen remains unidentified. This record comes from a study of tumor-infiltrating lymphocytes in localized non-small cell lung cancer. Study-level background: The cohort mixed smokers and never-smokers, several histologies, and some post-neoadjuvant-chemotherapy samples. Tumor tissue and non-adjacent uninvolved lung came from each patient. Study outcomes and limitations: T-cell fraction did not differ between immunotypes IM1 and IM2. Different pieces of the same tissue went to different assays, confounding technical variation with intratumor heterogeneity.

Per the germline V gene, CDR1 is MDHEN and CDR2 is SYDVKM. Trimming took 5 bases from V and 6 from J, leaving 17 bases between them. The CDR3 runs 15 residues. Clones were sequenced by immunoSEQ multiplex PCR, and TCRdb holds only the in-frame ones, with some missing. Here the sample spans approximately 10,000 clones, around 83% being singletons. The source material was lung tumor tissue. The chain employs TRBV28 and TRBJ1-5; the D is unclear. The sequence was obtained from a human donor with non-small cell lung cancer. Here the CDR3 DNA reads TGTGCCAGCAGTAAAGGCCCGGGAACCGTTCAGCCCCAGCATTTT. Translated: CASSKGPGTVQPQHF.